This T cell receptor (beta chain) originates from a study of T cells in Graves' hyperthyroidism and ophthalmopathy. Germline V gene lookup returns CDR1 LNHDA and CDR2 SQIVND (reference sequence). CDR3 size: 13 residues. The V gene lost 4 bases and the J gene lost 4 bases, with 8 bases spanning the gap. Exclusion criteria comprised uncontrolled infection, other autoimmune disease, pregnancy or lactation. Amplification of TCR beta CDR3 regions used RNA as the template. HTBI primers were the set used in a first-round RT-PCR of the TCR CDR3. From the multiplex PCR reads, TCRdb called clonotypes with MiXCR, one entry per CDR3 protein. The profile shows 660,000 or so distinct CDR3 sequences, around 20% of them singletons.

Sequenced input: blood. The clonotype comes from a man aged 30 to 39 with Graves' ophthalmopathy. The J gene is TRBJ1-5, the V gene TRBV19; D is unclear. The DNA of the CDR3 is TGTGCCAGTAGTAAGGGTAGGAATCAGCCCCAGCATTTT. Amino acids: CASSKGRNQPQHF.